This T cell receptor beta chain appears in the sequencing data of a study of blood T cell repertoires in COVID-19. Participants were aged roughly 18 to 89 years from about two dozen US areas. Cohorts were assigned according to the clinical history that participants reported. All exposed participants met a person with COVID-19 within 2 weeks before entering the study. Sequencing was performed with immunoSEQ multiplex PCR; in TCRdb, only in-frame clones are kept and a portion is missing. This sample has some 190,000 clones; roughly three quarters occur once, and the top ten carry around 14%. The CDR3 consists of 13 residues. Germline values: CDR1 MNHEY, CDR2 SMNVEV (reference sequence). J gave up 4 bases and V 10 bases, and 7 bases lay outside the gene matches.

This rearrangement joins TRBV27 to TRBJ1-2; 9 bases fit TRBD1. The TCR sequence derives from a man in his fifties or sixties who had been exposed to COVID-19. The sequenced material came from PBMCs or T cells enriched from blood (not recorded which). This CDR3 reads CATMTGGSYGYTF. The CDR3 DNA is TGTGCCACCATGACAGGGGGAAGCTATGGCTACACCTTC.